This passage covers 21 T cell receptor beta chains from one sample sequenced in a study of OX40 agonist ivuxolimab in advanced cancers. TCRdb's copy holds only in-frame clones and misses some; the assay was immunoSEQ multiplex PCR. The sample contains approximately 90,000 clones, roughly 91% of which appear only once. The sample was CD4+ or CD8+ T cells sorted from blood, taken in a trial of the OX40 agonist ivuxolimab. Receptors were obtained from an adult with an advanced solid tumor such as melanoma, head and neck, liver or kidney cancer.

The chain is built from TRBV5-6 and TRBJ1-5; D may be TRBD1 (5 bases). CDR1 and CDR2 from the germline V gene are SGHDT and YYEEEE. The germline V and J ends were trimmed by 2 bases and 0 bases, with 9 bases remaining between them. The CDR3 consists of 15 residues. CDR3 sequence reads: CASSFQGNSNQPQHF. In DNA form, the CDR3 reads TGTGCCAGCAGCTTCCAGGGCAATAGCAATCAGCCCCAGCATTTT.

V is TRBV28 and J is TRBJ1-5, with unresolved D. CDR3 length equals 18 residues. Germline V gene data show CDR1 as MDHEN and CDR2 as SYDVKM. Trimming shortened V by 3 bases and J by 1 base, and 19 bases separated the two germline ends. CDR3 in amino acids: CASSFVEGSAISNQPQHF. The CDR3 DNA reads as TGTGCCAGCAGTTTCGTAGAGGGATCCGCCATCAGCAATCAGCCCCAGCATTTT.

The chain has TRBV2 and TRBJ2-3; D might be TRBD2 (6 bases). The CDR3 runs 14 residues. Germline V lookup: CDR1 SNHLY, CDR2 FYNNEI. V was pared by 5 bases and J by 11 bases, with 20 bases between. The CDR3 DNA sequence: TGTGCCAGCAGTTCCGGGACTCCACTTCATGAGCAGTATTTT. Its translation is CASSSGTPLHEQYF.

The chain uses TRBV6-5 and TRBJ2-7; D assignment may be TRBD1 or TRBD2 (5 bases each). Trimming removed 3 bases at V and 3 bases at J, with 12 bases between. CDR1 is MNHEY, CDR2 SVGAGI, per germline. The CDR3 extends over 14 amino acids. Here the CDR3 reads CASSYDGTVYEQYF. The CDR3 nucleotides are TGTGCCAGCAGTTATGACGGGACCGTCTACGAGCAGTACTTC.

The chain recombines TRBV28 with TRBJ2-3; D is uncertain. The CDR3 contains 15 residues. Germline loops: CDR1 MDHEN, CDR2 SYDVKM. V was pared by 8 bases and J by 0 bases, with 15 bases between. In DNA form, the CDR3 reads TGTGCCAGCGGTGAGCGAACATTCAGCACAGATACGCAGTATTTT. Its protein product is CASGERTFSTDTQYF.

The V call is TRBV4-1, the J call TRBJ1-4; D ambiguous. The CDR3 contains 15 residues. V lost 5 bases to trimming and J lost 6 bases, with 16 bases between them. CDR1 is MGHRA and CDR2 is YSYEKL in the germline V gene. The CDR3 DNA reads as TGCGCCAGCAGCTTTCTCAGGTCCGTCTATGAAAAACTGTTTTTT. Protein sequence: CASSFLRSVYEKLFF.

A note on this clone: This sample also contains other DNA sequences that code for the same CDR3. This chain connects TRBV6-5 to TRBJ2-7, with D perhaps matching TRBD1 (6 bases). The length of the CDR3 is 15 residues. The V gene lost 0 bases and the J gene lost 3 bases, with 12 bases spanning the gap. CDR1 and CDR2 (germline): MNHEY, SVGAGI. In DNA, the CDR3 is TGTGCCAGCAGTTACTCCGGACAGAGATACTACGAGCAGTACTTC. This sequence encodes CASSYSGQRYYEQYF.

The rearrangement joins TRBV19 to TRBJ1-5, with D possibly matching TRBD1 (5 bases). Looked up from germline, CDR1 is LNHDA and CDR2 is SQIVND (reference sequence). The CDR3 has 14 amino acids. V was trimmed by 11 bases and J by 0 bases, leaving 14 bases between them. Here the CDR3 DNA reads TGTGCCTCAGGGCGGGAGAATAGCAATCAGCCCCAGCATTTT. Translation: CASGRENSNQPQHF. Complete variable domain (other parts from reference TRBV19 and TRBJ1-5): DGGITQSPKYLFRKEGQNVTLSCEQNLNHDAMYWYRQDPGQGLRLIYYSQIVNDFQKGDIAEGYSVSREKKESFPLTVTSAQKNPTAFYLCASGRENSNQPQHFGDGTRLSIL.

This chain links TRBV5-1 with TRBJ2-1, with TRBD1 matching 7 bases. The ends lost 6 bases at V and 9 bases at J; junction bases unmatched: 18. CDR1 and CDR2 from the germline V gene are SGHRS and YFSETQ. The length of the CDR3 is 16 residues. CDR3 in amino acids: CASTTVDPLGGGEQFF. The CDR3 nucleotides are TGCGCCAGCACCACGGTGGACCCTTTAGGGGGCGGTGAGCAGTTCTTC.

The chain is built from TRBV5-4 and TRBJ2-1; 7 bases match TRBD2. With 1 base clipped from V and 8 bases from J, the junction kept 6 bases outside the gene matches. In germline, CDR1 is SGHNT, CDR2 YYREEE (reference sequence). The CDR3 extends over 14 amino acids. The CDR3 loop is CASSLRGRADEQFF. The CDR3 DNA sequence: TGTGCCAGCAGCTTGCGGGGGAGGGCCGATGAGCAGTTCTTC. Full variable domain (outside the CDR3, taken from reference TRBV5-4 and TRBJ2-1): ETGVTQSPTHLIKTRGQQVTLRCSSQSGHNTVSWYQQALGQGPQFIFQYYREEENGRGNFPPRFSGLQFPNYSSELNVNALELDDSALYLCASSLRGRADEQFFGPGTRLTVL.

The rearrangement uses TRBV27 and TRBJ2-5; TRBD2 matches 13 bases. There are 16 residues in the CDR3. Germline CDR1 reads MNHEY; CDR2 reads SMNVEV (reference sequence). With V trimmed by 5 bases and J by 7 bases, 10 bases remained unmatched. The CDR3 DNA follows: TGTGCCAGCAGTCCCAGCTGGACTAGCGGGAGTGGGACCCAGTACTTC. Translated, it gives CASSPSWTSGSGTQYF.

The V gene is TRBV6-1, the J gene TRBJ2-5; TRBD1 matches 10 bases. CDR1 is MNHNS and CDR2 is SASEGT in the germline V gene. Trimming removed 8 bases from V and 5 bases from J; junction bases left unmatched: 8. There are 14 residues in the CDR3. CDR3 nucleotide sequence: TGTGCCAGCTCCCCGGGACAGGGGTGGGAGACCCAGTACTTC. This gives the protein CASSPGQGWETQYF.

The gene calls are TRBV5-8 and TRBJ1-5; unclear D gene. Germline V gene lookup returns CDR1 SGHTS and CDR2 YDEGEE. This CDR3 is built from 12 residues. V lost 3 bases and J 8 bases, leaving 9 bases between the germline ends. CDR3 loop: CASSSVTEPQHF. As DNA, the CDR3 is TGTGCCAGCAGCTCCGTGACTGAGCCCCAGCATTTT.

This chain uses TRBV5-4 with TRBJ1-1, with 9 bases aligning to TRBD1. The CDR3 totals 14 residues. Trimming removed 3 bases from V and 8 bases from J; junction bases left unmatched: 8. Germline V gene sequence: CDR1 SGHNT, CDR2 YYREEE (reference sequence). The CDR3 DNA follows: TGTGCCAGCAGCTCCGGACAGGGGCACGGGGAAGCTTTCTTT. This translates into CASSSGQGHGEAFF.

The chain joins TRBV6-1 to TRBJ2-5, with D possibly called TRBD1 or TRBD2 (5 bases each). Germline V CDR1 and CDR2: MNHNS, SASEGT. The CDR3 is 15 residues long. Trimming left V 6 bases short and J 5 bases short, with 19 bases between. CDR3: CASSLRAGSRETQYF. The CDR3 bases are TGTGCCAGCAGCCTCAGGGCGGGTTCTAGGGAGACCCAGTACTTC.

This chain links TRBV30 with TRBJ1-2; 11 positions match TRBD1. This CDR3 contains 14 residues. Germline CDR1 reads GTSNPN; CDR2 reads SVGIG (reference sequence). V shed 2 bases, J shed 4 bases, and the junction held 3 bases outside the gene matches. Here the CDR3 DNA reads TGTGCCTGGAGTCCCGGACAGGGGGCCTATGGCTACACCTTC. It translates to CAWSPGQGAYGYTF.

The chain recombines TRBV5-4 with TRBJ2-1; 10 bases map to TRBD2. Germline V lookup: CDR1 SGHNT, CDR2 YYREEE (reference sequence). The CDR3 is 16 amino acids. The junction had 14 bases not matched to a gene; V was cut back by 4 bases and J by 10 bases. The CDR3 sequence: CASSAVGLAGAFEQFF. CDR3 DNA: TGTGCCAGCAGCGCAGTGGGTCTAGCGGGAGCCTTCGAGCAGTTCTTC.

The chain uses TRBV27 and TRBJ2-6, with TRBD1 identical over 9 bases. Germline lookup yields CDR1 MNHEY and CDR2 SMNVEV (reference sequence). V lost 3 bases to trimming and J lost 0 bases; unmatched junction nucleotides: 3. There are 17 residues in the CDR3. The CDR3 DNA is TGTGCCAGCAGTTTGAAGGGACAGGGCTCTGGGGCCAACGTCCTGACTTTC. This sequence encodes CASSLKGQGSGANVLTF.

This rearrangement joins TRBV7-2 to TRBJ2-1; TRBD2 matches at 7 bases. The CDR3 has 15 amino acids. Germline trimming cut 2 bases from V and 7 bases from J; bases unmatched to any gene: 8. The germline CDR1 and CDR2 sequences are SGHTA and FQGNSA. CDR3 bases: TGTGCCAGCAGCTTAACCGCGGGAGCTCAGAATGAGCAGTTCTTC. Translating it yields CASSLTAGAQNEQFF.

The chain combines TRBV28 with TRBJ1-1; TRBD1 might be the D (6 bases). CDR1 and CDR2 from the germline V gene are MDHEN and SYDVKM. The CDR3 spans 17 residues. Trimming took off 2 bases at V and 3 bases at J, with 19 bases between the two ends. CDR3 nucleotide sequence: TGTGCCAGCAGTTTACCCCTGACAGGTATAAGGGACACTGAAGCTTTCTTT. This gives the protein CASSLPLTGIRDTEAFF. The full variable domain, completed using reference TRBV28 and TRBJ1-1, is DVKVTQSSRYLVKRTGEKVFLECVQDMDHENMFWYRQDPGLGLRLIYFSYDVKMKEKGDIPEGYSVSREKKERFSLILESASTNQTSMYLCASSLPLTGIRDTEAFFGQGTRLTVV.

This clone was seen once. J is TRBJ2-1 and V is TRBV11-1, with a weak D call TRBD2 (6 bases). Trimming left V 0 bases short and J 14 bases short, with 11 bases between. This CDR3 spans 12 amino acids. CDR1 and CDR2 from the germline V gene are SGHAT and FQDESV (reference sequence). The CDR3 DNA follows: TGTGCCAGCAGCTTAGCGGAGGGTCGGAAGTTCTTC. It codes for CASSLAEGRKFF.